One sample yielded the 20 T cell receptor beta chains listed below, sequenced in a study of blood T cell repertoires in COVID-19. Method: immunoSEQ multiplex PCR; TCRdb's copy keeps in-frame clones and lacks some. The sample includes a few hundred thousand clones, roughly 90% of them seen just once. The specimen sequenced was peripheral blood. The receptors were sampled from a man aged 55-75 years who had recovered from COVID-19.

This chain links TRBV27 with TRBJ2-7; TRBD2 might be the D (7 bases). V was clipped by 8 bases and J by 1 base, with 27 bases between them. The CDR3 runs 18 residues. Germline V gene data show CDR1 as MNHEY and CDR2 as SMNVEV (reference sequence). The CDR3 DNA follows: TGTGCCAGCCCCGAGATGGGGGGGGCATTGTTTGTTTCCTACGAGCAGTACTTC. Protein: CASPEMGGALFVSYEQYF.

This clone was detected only a few times. The rearrangement joins TRBV13 to TRBJ1-4, with a possible D match to TRBD1 (6 bases). Trimming stripped 0 bases from V and 6 bases from J, with 11 bases between. CDR3 size: 15 residues. Germline CDR1 PRHDT, CDR2 FYEKMQ (reference sequence). The CDR3, as DNA: TGTGCCAGCAGCTTAGGGTCAGGGGTGGATGAAAAACTGTTTTTT. Its translation: CASSLGSGVDEKLFF.

The table lists this clone with a count of one. The chain links TRBV6-4 to TRBJ1-1; 7 positions agree with TRBD1. The CDR3 spans 13 residues. The germline gives CDR1 MRHNA, CDR2 SNTAGT. The V and J ends lost 4 bases and 7 bases, in that order; junction bases with no gene match: 6. The CDR3 DNA sequence: TGTGCCAGCAGTGTACGACAGGGTAGTGAAGCTTTCTTT. This sequence encodes CASSVRQGSEAFF.

The chain has TRBV29-1 and TRBJ2-1, with 9 bases fitting TRBD1. This CDR3 comprises 13 residues. Germline assignment: CDR1 SQVTM and CDR2 ANQGSEA. Trimming at V came to 5 bases and at J to 9 bases, leaving 8 bases not matched to a gene. The CDR3 sequence is CSVPGQGAAEQFF. For the CDR3, the DNA is TGCAGCGTTCCGGGACAGGGTGCGGCTGAGCAGTTCTTC.

This chain links TRBV10-3 with TRBJ1-1; TRBD1 aligns across 7 bases. CDR1 and CDR2 from the germline V gene are ENHRY and SYGVKD. The CDR3 length is 14 residues. Trimming at V came to 6 bases and at J to 1 base, leaving 5 bases not matched to a gene. The CDR3 DNA reads as TGTGCCATCAGCAAGGGGGCCTCGAACACTGAAGCTTTCTTT. This sequence encodes CAISKGASNTEAFF.

The rearrangement uses TRBV7-3 and TRBJ2-1; D may be TRBD2 (5 bases). CDR1 and CDR2 from the germline V gene are SGHTA and FQGTGA. The CDR3 is made up of 15 amino acids. The V end lost 4 bases, the J end lost 5 bases, and 15 bases lay between the germline ends. Here the CDR3 reads CASSSLGSGNNEQFF. In DNA, the CDR3 is TGTGCCAGCAGCTCCCTGGGTTCGGGGAACAATGAGCAGTTCTTC.

The rearrangement links TRBV3-1 (or the pseudogene TRBV3-2) to TRBJ1-1; TRBD1 might be the D (6 bases). The CDR3 extends over 13 amino acids. With 5 bases removed from V and 6 bases from J, the gap between germline ends came to 13 bases. CDR1 is LGHDT, CDR2 YNNKEL, per germline (reference sequence). In DNA, the CDR3 is TGTGCCAGCAGCAAGGGGGTTGACGCTGAAGCTTTCTTT. Protein: CASSKGVDAEAFF.

CDR3 protein: CASSYFTGDYGYTF. In nucleotides, the CDR3 is TGTGCCAGCAGTTACTTCACAGGGGACTATGGCTACACCTTC. J is TRBJ1-2 and V is TRBV6-2 or TRBV6-3; TRBD1 agrees at 7 bases. Germline V gene lookup returns CDR1 MNHEY and CDR2 SVGEGT. This CDR3 spans 14 amino acids. The trim removed 1 base at V and 3 bases at J, leaving 2 bases unmatched.

This chain connects TRBV6-5 to TRBJ1-6; D gene uncertain. CDR3 length: 15 amino acids. The V end was cut by 0 bases, the J end by 9 bases, with 12 bases between. Germline V gives CDR1 MNHEY, CDR2 SVGAGI. In DNA form, the CDR3 reads TGTGCCAGCAGTTACTCGTCAGGTCGTAGTTCACCCCTCCACTTT. This encodes CASSYSSGRSSPLHF.

The chain's CDR3 is CASSLRGGHLTETQYF. In nucleotides, the CDR3 is TGCGCCAGCAGCTTGCGAGGCGGCCACCTTACGGAGACCCAGTACTTC. The chain employs TRBV5-1 and TRBJ2-5; D remains unclear. The germline CDR1 and CDR2 sequences are SGHRS and YFSETQ. CDR3 size: 16 residues. Trimming cost V 1 base and J 5 bases, with 18 bases left between them.

The chain carries TRBV9 and TRBJ1-1, with a possible D match to TRBD1 (5 bases). Trimming removed 0 bases from V and 7 bases from J, with 7 bases in between. The CDR3 spans 12 residues. The germline gives CDR1 SGDLS, CDR2 YYNGEE. The DNA of the CDR3 is TGTGCCAGCAGCGTAGAGGGGATTGAAGCTTTCTTT. As protein: CASSVEGIEAFF.

The J gene is TRBJ2-2, the V gene TRBV2; 14 positions agree with TRBD2. Germline CDR1 is SNHLY and CDR2 is FYNNEI. V trimming: 9 bases; J trimming: 12 bases; junction bases outside the gene matches: 9. This CDR3 has 14 residues. CDR3: CARGTSGGELKLFF. CDR3 nucleotide sequence: TGTGCCAGAGGGACTAGCGGGGGAGAGTTGAAGCTGTTTTTT.

This clone was picked up a small number of times. The chain has TRBV10-1 and TRBJ2-3, with D maybe TRBD1 (6 bases). V was clipped by 0 bases and J by 2 bases, with 9 bases between them. The CDR3 is made up of 15 amino acids. Germline V gene data show CDR1 as WNHNN and CDR2 as SYGVQD (reference sequence). The CDR3: CASSESNRDTDTQYF. CDR3 nucleotides: TGCGCCAGCAGTGAGTCGAACAGGGACACAGATACGCAGTATTTT.

The chain has TRBV19 and TRBJ1-3; 11 bases match TRBD1. This CDR3 has 17 residues. V shed 4 bases, J shed 9 bases, and the junction held 14 bases outside the gene matches. Germline V CDR1 and CDR2: LNHDA, SQIVND (reference sequence). CDR3 nucleotides: TGTGCCAGTAGTACAACAACCGGGACAGGGGGTAATCCCACCATATATTTT. It codes for CASSTTTGTGGNPTIYF.

The rearrangement links TRBV6-2 or TRBV6-3 to TRBJ2-4; 7 bases are shared with TRBD1. The germline CDR1 and CDR2 sequences are MNHEY and SVGEGT. Unmatched junction bases numbered 12, after V lost 4 bases and J lost 0 bases. This CDR3 has 18 residues. The CDR3 loop is CASSSGTVGAPAKNIQYF. The CDR3 nucleotides are TGTGCCAGCAGTTCCGGGACAGTGGGGGCCCCAGCCAAAAACATTCAGTACTTC.

V gene TRBV9 combines with J gene TRBJ1-2, with a tentative D call TRBD1 (6 bases). The CDR3 is 13 amino acids. CDR1 and CDR2 (germline): SGDLS, YYNGEE. V was cut by 4 bases and J by 5 bases, with 12 bases left in between. The CDR3 bases are TGTGCCAGCAGCTCCGGGACAACATATGGCTACACCTTC. Translation gives CASSSGTTYGYTF.

In regard to this clone: At one boundary the junction diverges from the germline segment, which might be a read error. The rearrangement links TRBV7-7 to TRBJ2-2; 8 nucleotides match TRBD1. Germline V gives CDR1 SSHAT, CDR2 FNYEAQ (reference sequence). The CDR3 spans 15 residues. The CDR3 nucleotides read TGTGCTAGCAGCGTAGGGACAGGAAACACCGGGGAGCTGTTTTTT. Amino acid sequence: CASSVGTGNTGELFF. The complete variable domain, with remaining parts taken from reference TRBV7-7 and TRBJ2-2, reads GAGVSQSPRYKVTKRGQDVTLRCDPISSHATLYWYQQALGQGPEFLTYFNYEAQPDKSGLPSDRFSAERPEGSISTLTIQRTEQRDSAMYRCASSVGTGNTGELFFGEGSRLTVL.

J is TRBJ1-2 and V is TRBV14; no reliable D call. V lost 2 bases, J lost 3 bases, and 7 bases lay in between. CDR3 length: 13 amino acids. Germline V CDR1 and CDR2: SGHDN, FVKESK. CDR3 amino acids: CASSQRRDYGYTF. CDR3 sequence (DNA): TGTGCCAGCAGCCAACGGAGGGACTATGGCTACACCTTC.

The chain joins TRBV2 to TRBJ2-7, with 12 positions matching TRBD2. This CDR3 spans 15 amino acids. CDR1 SNHLY and CDR2 FYNNEI come from the germline V gene. With 6 bases clipped from V and 2 bases from J, the junction kept 5 bases outside the gene matches. In DNA, the CDR3 is TGTGCCAGCAGACCACTAGCGGGGGGCACCTACGAGCAGTACTTC. Encoded protein: CASRPLAGGTYEQYF.

The gene calls are TRBV5-1 and TRBJ2-5; D is ambiguous. Germline assignment: CDR1 SGHRS and CDR2 YFSETQ. With 2 bases removed from V and 0 bases from J, the gap between germline ends came to 2 bases. The CDR3 loop spans 12 amino acids. CDR3 sequence: CASSFYQETQYF. The CDR3 coding sequence is TGCGCCAGCAGCTTCTACCAAGAGACCCAGTACTTC.